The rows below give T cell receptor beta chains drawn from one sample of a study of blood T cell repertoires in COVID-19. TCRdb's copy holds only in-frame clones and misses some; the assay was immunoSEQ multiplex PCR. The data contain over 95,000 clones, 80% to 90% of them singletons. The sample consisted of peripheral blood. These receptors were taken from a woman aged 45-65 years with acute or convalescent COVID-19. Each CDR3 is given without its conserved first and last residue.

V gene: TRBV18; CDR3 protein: ASSPGHEQF
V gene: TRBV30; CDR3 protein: AWSVSDSYGYT
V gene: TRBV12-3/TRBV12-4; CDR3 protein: ASSLWRSYEQY
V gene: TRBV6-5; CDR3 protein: ASTPSGKGSNEQF
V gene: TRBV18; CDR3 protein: ASSPDQDSSYGYT
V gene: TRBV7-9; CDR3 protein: ASTPKLRLAGSYNEQF
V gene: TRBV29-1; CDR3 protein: SVEDLVGGTQY
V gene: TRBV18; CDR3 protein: ASSPTTLWTGGISGNTIY
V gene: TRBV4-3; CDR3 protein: ASSQDGSSGPPSSTDTQY
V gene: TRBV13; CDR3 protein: ASSPPFEQGQNTEAF
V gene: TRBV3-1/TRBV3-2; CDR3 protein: ASSPDSNYEQY
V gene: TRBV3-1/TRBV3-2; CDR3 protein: ASSHWDRGSPLH
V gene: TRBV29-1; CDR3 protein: SVPSTGGTEAF
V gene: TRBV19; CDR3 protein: ASRVTGAATEAF
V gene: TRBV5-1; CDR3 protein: ASSPGTSGFSTDTQY